The 12 T cell receptor beta chains below were found in one sample sequenced in a study of blood T cell repertoires in COVID-19. The repertoire was sequenced with immunoSEQ multiplex PCR; TCRdb's copy has only in-frame clones and lacks some. The data show approximately 200,000 clones, 65% to 85% seen once. Sequencing used PBMCs or T cells enriched from blood (not recorded which). These receptors originate from a man aged 35-49 years who had recovered from COVID-19.

The V gene is TRBV7-9, the J gene TRBJ2-3; 10 nucleotides agree with TRBD2. Looked up from germline, CDR1 is SEHNR and CDR2 is FQNEAQ (reference sequence). This CDR3 region has 16 residues. V lost 1 base, J lost 1 base, and 2 bases stayed unmatched. This chain's CDR3 is CASSLVGTSGTDTQYF. In DNA, the CDR3 is TGTGCCAGCAGCTTAGTCGGGACTAGCGGCACAGATACGCAGTATTTT.

This chain joins TRBV4-1 and TRBJ1-2; 7 nucleotides match TRBD1. CDR3 length: 15 amino acids. CDR1 and CDR2 from the germline V gene are MGHRA and YSYEKL. Trimming removed 4 bases from V and 3 bases from J; junction bases left unmatched: 8. This CDR3 is CASSRQGTVDYGYTF. DNA of the CDR3: TGCGCCAGCAGCCGCCAGGGGACAGTAGACTATGGCTACACCTTC.

The chain employs TRBV10-3 and TRBJ1-1, with 10 bases fitting TRBD1. With 4 bases clipped from V and 2 bases from J, the junction kept 7 bases outside the gene matches. CDR1 ENHRY and CDR2 SYGVKD come from the germline V gene. This CDR3 is built from 16 residues. CDR3 sequence reads: CAISVSTGGSNTEAFF. The CDR3, as DNA: TGTGCCATCAGTGTATCGACAGGGGGCTCAAACACTGAAGCTTTCTTT.

The chain is built from TRBV2 and TRBJ2-7; D remains ambiguous. Germline V gene lookup returns CDR1 SNHLY and CDR2 FYNNEI. The V and J ends lost 0 bases and 3 bases respectively, with 6 bases between them. CDR3 size: 13 residues. CDR3 protein: CASSEADSYEQYF. CDR3 sequence (DNA): TGTGCCAGCAGTGAAGCAGATAGCTACGAGCAGTACTTC.

This chain uses TRBV3-1 (or the pseudogene TRBV3-2) with TRBJ1-5, with a tentative D call TRBD1 (6 bases). The V end was cut by 2 bases, the J end by 3 bases, with 8 bases between. This CDR3 is built from 14 residues. CDR1 LGHDT and CDR2 YNNKEL come from the germline V gene (reference sequence). CDR3 in DNA: TGTGCCAGCAGCCAAACAGGGTTCAATCAGCCCCAGCATTTT. Its translation: CASSQTGFNQPQHF.

This clone was counted a few times. The gene calls are TRBV7-9 and TRBJ1-1, with D hard to call. Germline V CDR1 and CDR2: SEHNR, FQNEAQ (reference sequence). The CDR3 has 13 amino acids. Trimming took off 6 bases at V and 3 bases at J, with 11 bases between the two ends. DNA for the CDR3: TGTGCCAGCAGAAGCAGGACTCACACTGAAGCTTTCTTT. It yields the protein CASRSRTHTEAFF.

The chain carries TRBV10-1 and TRBJ1-2, with 12 bases fitting TRBD1. CDR3 length: 15 residues. With 6 bases clipped from V and 4 bases from J, the junction kept 6 bases outside the gene matches. Germline values: CDR1 WNHNN, CDR2 SYGVQD (reference sequence). CDR3 nucleotide sequence: TGCGCCAGCAGCCGGGACAGGGGGCGACGCTATGGCTACACCTTC. Translation: CASSRDRGRRYGYTF.

The sample holds a few counts of this clone. This chain uses TRBV5-1 with TRBJ1-1, with 8 bases identical to TRBD1. CDR1 is SGHRS, CDR2 YFSETQ, per germline. The CDR3 is made up of 13 amino acids. V lost 4 bases to trimming and J lost 3 bases; unmatched junction nucleotides: 2. In nucleotides, the CDR3 is TGCGCCAGCAGCGAGGGACAGGACACTGAAGCTTTCTTT. This gives the protein CASSEGQDTEAFF.

This clone was counted only a few times. The chain uses TRBV6-5 and TRBJ1-3; D gene unclear. The CDR3 runs to 13 residues. The V gene lost 9 bases and the J gene lost 4 bases, with 13 bases spanning the gap. Germline CDR1 MNHEY, CDR2 SVGAGI. DNA of the CDR3: TGTGCCAGTAATTCTCGGCGGGGAAACACCATATATTTT. It specifies CASNSRRGNTIYF.

The chain combines TRBV4-2 with TRBJ1-2, with 8 bases that match TRBD1. Germline-derived CDR1 and CDR2 are LGHNA and YNFKEQ. Trimming removed 0 bases from V and 8 bases from J; junction bases left unmatched: 5. The CDR3 contains 14 residues. In DNA form, the CDR3 reads TGTGCCAGCAGCCAAGAAGGACAGGGTAGGGGCTACACCTTC. Amino acid sequence: CASSQEGQGRGYTF.

The chain joins TRBV28 to TRBJ1-4; 8 nucleotides align to TRBD1. V trimming: 1 base; J trimming: 8 bases; junction bases outside the gene matches: 15. The CDR3 is 18 amino acids. Germline values: CDR1 MDHEN, CDR2 SYDVKM. DNA of the CDR3: TGTGCCAGCAGTTTATTTGGTCAGGGGGCGGGAGTAGGAGAAAAACTGTTTTTT. Translating gives CASSLFGQGAGVGEKLFF.

This clone has more than one count but fewer than ten. The J gene is TRBJ2-7, the V gene TRBV2; 8 nucleotides line up with TRBD1. Germline assignment: CDR1 SNHLY and CDR2 FYNNEI. The ends lost 8 bases at V and 0 bases at J; junction bases unmatched: 3. The CDR3 totals 13 residues. For the CDR3, the DNA is TGTGCCAGCGGCGGGACAGGCTCCTACGAGCAGTACTTC. Amino acids: CASGGTGSYEQYF.